This TCR beta chain was sequenced for a study of blood T cell repertoires in COVID-19. V gave up 2 bases and J gave up 0 bases, with 5 bases separating them. The CDR3 contains 14 residues. Germline V CDR1 and CDR2: LGHNA, YNFKEQ. As originally analysed: Reference gene primer amplification gave estimated nucleated cell counts. The assay was immunoSEQ multiplex PCR, and TCRdb's table has in-frame clones only and misses some. The V and J calls and clone size are taken from that table; D and trimming were inferred from the DNA. The repertoire has more than 85,000 clones, under 75% of them found once; the top ten carry 7.6%.

The chain combines TRBV4-2 with TRBJ1-5; D uncertain. Source material: peripheral blood. The TCR originated in a woman aged 60 to 75 with acute or convalescent COVID-19. The CDR3 here is CASSQSYSNQPQHF. In DNA, the CDR3 is TGTGCCAGCAGCCAATCGTATAGCAATCAGCCCCAGCATTTT.